The 24 T cell receptor beta chains below all came from one sample that was sequenced in a study of regulatory T cells in long-lasting Graves disease. The time point is: persistent/refractory GD, antithyroid drugs over 5 years with positive TRAb. After RNA was extracted from PBMCs, the TCR library was made from it. Investigators prepared the TCR beta libraries by applying iRepertoire HTBI primers and Arm-PCR of CDR3 regions. Via MiXCR, TCRdb re-called the multiplex PCR reads, giving one row per CDR3 protein. Found here are more than 300,000 distinct CDR3 sequences, around a fifth of them singletons; the top ten hold over 25%. The sample consisted of peripheral blood mononuclear cells (PBMCs), taken when the disease was refractory, from a patient treated with antithyroid drugs. The receptors were gathered from a female donor with Graves disease.

This clonotype came up a few times. V usage is TRBV9 and J usage is TRBJ1-1, with TRBD1 matching over 7 bases. Germline-derived CDR1 and CDR2 are SGDLS and YYNGEE. The CDR3 totals 15 residues. V shed 0 bases and J 4 bases; nucleotides not matched to a gene: 6. CDR3 bases: TGTGCCAGCAGCGTAGCCGAGGGGGCGGGCACTGAAGCTTTCTTT. This translates into CASSVAEGAGTEAFF.

The chain is built from TRBV4-1 and TRBJ2-7, with D possibly TRBD2 on 6 matching bases. The V and J ends lost 8 bases and 0 bases respectively, with 11 bases between them. Germline V gene sequence: CDR1 MGHRA, CDR2 YSYEKL. The CDR3 contains 13 residues. The chain's CDR3 is CASPRDSSYEQYF. The CDR3, as DNA: TGCGCCAGCCCCCGGGACTCCTCCTACGAGCAGTACTTC.

This clonotype appeared many times. The chain links TRBV7-9 to TRBJ1-4, with D possibly TRBD1 on 6 matching bases. The CDR3 is made up of 14 amino acids. V lost 7 bases and J lost 7, with 16 bases in between. Germline V gene data show CDR1 as SEHNR and CDR2 as FQNEAQ (reference sequence). This CDR3 reads CASTWGAGGEKLFF. The CDR3 DNA reads TGTGCCAGCACATGGGGGGCAGGTGGTGAAAAACTGTTTTTT.

This clonotype occurred many times. The gene calls are TRBV7-2 and TRBJ2-2; D is unresolved. Germline V gives CDR1 SGHTA, CDR2 FQGNSA. The V end was cut by 1 base, the J end by 5 bases, with 8 bases between. The CDR3 spans 14 residues. CDR3 bases: TGTGCCAGCAGCTTAGGTCACGGGACCGGGGAGCTGTTTTTT. Residues: CASSLGHGTGELFF.

Only a few counts were recorded for this clonotype. The chain carries TRBV10-3 and TRBJ2-7, with TRBD2 matching over 7 bases. This CDR3 contains 12 residues. Germline CDR1 and CDR2: ENHRY and SYGVKD. The ends lost 6 bases at V and 5 bases at J; junction bases unmatched: 4. CDR3 bases: TGTGCCATCAGCGGGGGAGGGCACGAGCAGTACTTC. Translated: CAISGGGHEQYF.

The chain joins TRBV6-2 or TRBV6-3 to TRBJ2-7; 9 nucleotides line up with TRBD1. There are 14 residues in the CDR3. V dropped 1 base and J dropped 4; count of bases not matched to a gene: 2. Per germline, CDR1 MNHEY and CDR2 SVGEGT. The CDR3 region is CASSYFGTGYEQYF. CDR3 nucleotide sequence: TGTGCCAGCAGTTACTTTGGGACAGGGTACGAGCAGTACTTC.

The CDR3 coding sequence is TGTGCCAGCAGTTTTACAACCCCCCCGCAAGAGACCCAGTACTTC. This sequence encodes CASSFTTPPQETQYF. This chain uses TRBV27 with TRBJ2-5; D remains unclear. Germline V CDR1 and CDR2: MNHEY, SMNVEV (reference sequence). V lost 3 bases and J 2 bases, leaving 13 bases between the germline ends. The CDR3 is 15 amino acids.

As for this clonotype: A single base separates this from a much larger clone, so it may be a read error. V usage is TRBV6-2 or TRBV6-3 and J usage is TRBJ2-5, with TRBD2 matching over 14 bases. V gave up 6 bases and J gave up 7 bases; unmatched junction bases: 16. Germline CDR1 MNHEY, CDR2 SVGEGT. The CDR3 is 18 residues long. The CDR3 is CASSMAGTSGGSRGTQYF. Written as DNA, the CDR3 is TGTGCCAGCAGCATGGCCGGGACTAGCGGGGGAAGCCGAGGGACCCAGTACTTC.

This clonotype was seen more than once but under ten times. DNA for the CDR3: TGCGCCAGCAGCCAAGCTCATGGACAGGGTTATGAAAAACTGTTTTTT. This translates into CASSQAHGQGYEKLFF. The chain combines TRBV4-1 with TRBJ1-4; 8 nucleotides agree with TRBD1. Looked up from germline, CDR1 is MGHRA and CDR2 is YSYEKL. V trimming: 1 base; J trimming: 6 bases; junction bases outside the gene matches: 7. This CDR3 comprises 16 residues.

This clonotype has at least ten counts. V is TRBV12-3 or TRBV12-4 and J is TRBJ1-1; perhaps TRBD1 as D (5 bases). The CDR3 totals 15 residues. V gave up 3 bases and J gave up 0 bases, with 11 bases separating them. The DNA for the CDR3 is TGTGCCAGCAGTTTTTCACAGGACATGAACACTGAAGCTTTCTTT. Its protein product is CASSFSQDMNTEAFF.

This chain joins TRBV29-1 and TRBJ2-3; 12 positions match TRBD2. The CDR3 is 18 amino acids. Germline lookup yields CDR1 SQVTM and CDR2 ANQGSEA. With V trimmed by 7 bases and J by 1 base, 15 bases remained unmatched. CDR3 coding DNA: TGCAGCGGAAGGACTAGCGGGACCCGGCAGGTCGGCACAGATACGCAGTATTTT. Translating it yields CSGRTSGTRQVGTDTQYF.

This clonotype was found many times. The V call is TRBV12-3 or TRBV12-4, the J call TRBJ2-7; 9 bases map to TRBD1. The V and J ends lost 6 bases and 5 bases, in that order; junction bases with no gene match: 8. The CDR3 consists of 14 residues. The CDR3 region is CASSLGDRGNEQYF. CDR3 bases: TGTGCCAGCAGCTTGGGAGACAGGGGGAACGAGCAGTACTTC.

The V gene is TRBV6-1, the J gene TRBJ2-2, with D maybe TRBD2 (5 bases). V dropped 4 bases and J dropped 5 bases, with 11 bases sitting between them. This CDR3 has 14 residues. Germline V CDR1 and CDR2: MNHNS, SASEGT. The CDR3 coding sequence is TGTGCCAGCAGTGCCCTACTAGAGACCGGGGAGCTGTTTTTT. It specifies CASSALLETGELFF.

This clonotype was detected ten times or more. This chain links TRBV12-3 or TRBV12-4 with TRBJ1-5, with 9 positions matching TRBD1. With V trimmed by 6 bases and J by 0 bases, 12 bases remained unmatched. The CDR3 length is 18 residues. CDR3 sequence: CASRGGQGTPYSNQPQHF. In DNA form, the CDR3 reads TGTGCCAGCAGGGGCGGACAGGGGACTCCATATAGCAATCAGCCCCAGCATTTT.

A few counts support this clonotype. V and J are TRBV4-1 and TRBJ2-4; 9 bases fit TRBD2. CDR1 is MGHRA and CDR2 is YSYEKL in the germline V gene. The CDR3 consists of 19 residues. With 3 bases clipped from V and 1 base from J, the junction kept 13 bases outside the gene matches. The CDR3 DNA follows: TGCGCCAGCAGCCATGGAGGCGGGGGGGTTGCAGCGGCCAAAAACATTCAGTACTTC. Translated: CASSHGGGGVAAAKNIQYF.

This clonotype was counted between two and nine times. The chain carries TRBV10-3 and TRBJ1-2; the D is unclear. V lost 6 bases to trimming and J lost 0 bases, with 14 bases between them. Looked up from germline, CDR1 is ENHRY and CDR2 is SYGVKD. This CDR3 is 15 amino acids long. The CDR3 nucleotides read TGTGCCATCAGAAAAGACATACAAGCTAACTATGGCTACACCTTC. Its protein product is CAIRKDIQANYGYTF.

The chain uses TRBV4-1 and TRBJ2-6; D uncertain. Germline-derived CDR1 and CDR2 are MGHRA and YSYEKL. CDR3 length: 15 amino acids. V lost 4 bases and J lost 4, with 11 bases in between. For the CDR3, the DNA is TGCGCCAGCAGCCCCGGTGACACCGGGGCCAACGTCCTGACTTTC. Residues: CASSPGDTGANVLTF.

CDR3 DNA: TGTGCCAGCAGCCGCTATGAGCTGAACACTGAAGCTTTCTTT. This translates into CASSRYELNTEAFF. The chain uses TRBV7-9 and TRBJ1-1, with D unclear. Germline loops: CDR1 SEHNR, CDR2 FQNEAQ (reference sequence). There are 14 residues in the CDR3. The V gene lost 5 bases and the J gene lost 0 bases, with 10 bases spanning the gap.

At least ten counts were recorded for this clonotype. CDR3 loop: CASSATGGHTEAFF. CDR3 nucleotide sequence: TGTGCCAGCAGTGCGACAGGGGGCCACACTGAAGCTTTCTTT. The rearrangement links TRBV28 to TRBJ1-1, with TRBD1 identical over 10 bases. The germline V gene has CDR1 MDHEN and CDR2 SYDVKM. Trimming at V came to 5 bases and at J to 3 bases, leaving 3 bases not matched to a gene. The CDR3 has 14 residues.

This clonotype was recorded a few times. The rearrangement links TRBV20-1 to TRBJ1-6, with D perhaps TRBD1 (5 bases). Germline CDR1 is DFQATT and CDR2 is SNEGSKA (reference sequence). The length of the CDR3 is 19 residues. V lost 6 bases to trimming and J lost 0 bases, with 24 bases between them. The DNA of the CDR3 is TGCAGTGCGCCGGGACCCAGGGCTCGAACGAGCTCCTATAATTCACCCCTCCACTTT. Translating it yields CSAPGPRARTSSYNSPLHF.

This clonotype was picked up many times. The chain combines TRBV11-2 with TRBJ2-5, with D perhaps matching TRBD1 (6 bases). The V gene lost 6 bases and the J gene lost 0 bases, with 14 bases spanning the gap. Per germline, CDR1 SGHAT and CDR2 FQNNGV. This CDR3 has 15 residues. DNA for the CDR3: TGTGCCAGCAGAAGGCCCGGACAGTACCAAGAGACCCAGTACTTC. Its protein product is CASRRPGQYQETQYF.

This chain links TRBV6-1 with TRBJ2-3; maybe TRBD1 (7 bases). The CDR3 spans 16 residues. The V and J ends lost 1 base and 4 bases respectively, with 15 bases between them. Germline V CDR1 and CDR2: MNHNS, SASEGT. CDR3 protein: CASSEGWRGRADTQYF. The CDR3, as DNA: TGTGCCAGCAGTGAAGGATGGAGGGGGCGGGCAGATACGCAGTATTTT.

This clonotype was counted only a few times. The chain uses TRBV5-1 and TRBJ1-4, with 7 bases that match TRBD1. The CDR3 extends over 14 amino acids. CDR1 is SGHRS and CDR2 is YFSETQ in the germline V gene. With V trimmed by 3 bases and J by 4 bases, 3 bases remained unmatched. This chain's CDR3 is CASSSGQYNEKLFF. CDR3 sequence (DNA): TGCGCCAGCAGCTCGGGACAGTATAATGAAAAACTGTTTTTT.

As for this clonotype: No conserved phenylalanine or tryptophan ends this CDR3, so it is likely a read error. The genes are TRBV12-3 or TRBV12-4 and TRBJ2-7; D is unclear. The CDR3 spans 12 residues. V was pared by 1 base and J by 7 bases, with 8 bases between. The CDR3 sequence is CASSLVSGEQYS. The CDR3 nucleotides read TGTGCCAGCAGTTTAGTTTCCGGGGAGCAGTACTCC.